These 24 T cell receptor beta chains came from one sample sequenced in a study of shared clonotypes between healthy human individuals. Produced via immunoSEQ multiplex PCR; TCRdb's table is partial and in-frame only. The table shows roughly 2,300,000 clones, with about 90% occurring only once. Sequencing input: naive CD4+ T cells from PBMCs. Subset specified: CD45RA+ positively selected. These receptors all stem from a man aged 18 to 30 in good health. Some clones in this sample may be carry-over from other donors' samples.

The V and J genes are TRBV28 and TRBJ2-3; 9 bases agree with TRBD2. Germline CDR1 is MDHEN and CDR2 is SYDVKM. The CDR3 covers 17 residues. The junction had 15 bases not matched to a gene; V was cut back by 5 bases and J by 6 bases. CDR3: CASSPHLGAGGLDTQYF. DNA for the CDR3: TGTGCCAGCAGTCCCCACCTTGGGGCGGGAGGGCTGGATACGCAGTATTTT.

The gene calls are TRBV10-3 and TRBJ1-3; unclear D gene. The CDR3 has 16 amino acids. V was clipped by 5 bases and J by 0 bases, with 14 bases between them. CDR1 and CDR2 (germline): ENHRY, SYGVKD. The CDR3 coding sequence is TGTGCCATCAGTACCGGATGGGTCAGCTCTGGAAACACCATATATTTT. Translating it yields CAISTGWVSSGNTIYF.

The chain combines TRBV6-1 with TRBJ2-3; D possibly uses TRBD1 or TRBD2 (5 bases each). The CDR3 spans 15 residues. Germline CDR1 is MNHNS and CDR2 is SASEGT. Trimming shortened V by 6 bases and J by 8 bases, and 21 bases separated the two germline ends. DNA for the CDR3: TGTGCCAGCAGCCAACAGTTGAGGGGCCACGGTACGCAGTATTTT. Protein: CASSQQLRGHGTQYF.

The chain joins TRBV18 to TRBJ2-7; a possible D gene is TRBD1 (6 bases). The CDR3 contains 15 residues. The germline CDR1 and CDR2 sequences are KGHSH and LQKENI. V was trimmed by 3 bases and J by 1 base, leaving 13 bases between them. The CDR3 here is CASSPIGGQSYEQYF. CDR3 sequence (DNA): TGTGCCAGCTCACCTATTGGGGGCCAATCCTACGAGCAGTACTTC.

V usage is TRBV29-1 and J usage is TRBJ2-1, with D unresolved. Germline CDR1 is SQVTM and CDR2 is ANQGSEA. Trimming pared 3 bases from V and 2 bases from J, leaving 11 bases between. The CDR3 length is 14 residues. Written as DNA, the CDR3 is TGCAGCGTTGATTCGGGTTGGACCTACAATGAGCAGTTCTTC. Its protein product is CSVDSGWTYNEQFF.

This chain joins TRBV5-4 and TRBJ2-7, with 8 bases matching TRBD1. The CDR3 runs 15 residues. Trimming removed 2 bases from V and 0 bases from J; junction bases left unmatched: 4. Germline CDR1 reads SGHNT; CDR2 reads YYREEE (reference sequence). The CDR3 sequence: CASSFRGQSSYEQYF. As DNA, the CDR3 is TGTGCCAGCAGCTTCAGGGGGCAGAGCTCCTACGAGCAGTACTTC. Filled out from reference TRBV5-4 and TRBJ2-7, the complete variable domain reads ETGVTQSPTHLIKTRGQQVTLRCSSQSGHNTVSWYQQALGQGPQFIFQYYREEENGRGNFPPRFSGLQFPNYSSELNVNALELDDSALYLCASSFRGQSSYEQYFGPGTRLTVT.

This clone was counted once. The V and J genes are TRBV28 and TRBJ2-2; D unresolved. From germline, CDR1 is MDHEN and CDR2 SYDVKM. Trimming removed 2 bases from V and 7 bases from J, with 8 bases in between. The CDR3 runs to 13 residues. The CDR3 reads CASSLGNRGELFF. The CDR3 DNA follows: TGTGCCAGCAGTTTAGGAAATCGCGGGGAGCTGTTTTTT.

The genes are TRBV6-5 and TRBJ1-4; D gene unclear. Germline V gives CDR1 MNHEY, CDR2 SVGAGI. CDR3 size: 15 residues. Trimming stripped 4 bases from V and 2 bases from J, with 11 bases between. The CDR3 coding sequence is TGTGCCAGCAGTTTCGACCCGGCGACTAATGAAAAACTGTTTTTT. It translates to CASSFDPATNEKLFF.

A word on this clone: One end of the junction fails to match germline, which may point to a read error. V and J are TRBV20-1 and TRBJ2-7, with D perhaps TRBD1 or TRBD2 (6 bases each). From germline, CDR1 is DFQATT and CDR2 SNEGSKA (reference sequence). CDR3 length: 11 amino acids. CDR3 amino acids: CSARDRGTARF. CDR3 DNA sequence: TGCAGTGCTAGAGATAGGGGGACTGCCCGCTTC.

The chain has TRBV27 and TRBJ2-6, with D perhaps being TRBD1 or TRBD2 (5 bases each). Germline V gives CDR1 MNHEY, CDR2 SMNVEV (reference sequence). CDR3 length: 17 residues. Trimming shortened V by 8 bases and J by 2 bases, and 19 bases separated the two germline ends. The CDR3 is CASGVYRGAPGANVLTF. The CDR3 DNA is TGTGCCAGCGGGGTCTACCGAGGGGCGCCTGGGGCCAACGTCCTGACTTTC.

The gene calls are TRBV28 and TRBJ1-5; 9 bases are shared with TRBD1. From germline, CDR1 is MDHEN and CDR2 SYDVKM. CDR3 length equals 17 residues. The J segment lost 3 bases and the V segment lost 5 bases, leaving 11 bases of the junction unmatched. The CDR3 is CASSLRSGTGHNQPQHF. CDR3 DNA: TGTGCCAGCAGTCTCCGATCCGGGACAGGGCACAATCAGCCCCAGCATTTT.

The CDR3 region is CASSRLAGTGELFF. Written as DNA, the CDR3 is TGTGCCAGTAGTCGACTGGCGGGCACCGGGGAGCTGTTTTTT. The chain employs TRBV19 and TRBJ2-2; tentative D call: TRBD2 (5 bases). The CDR3 is 14 residues long. In germline, CDR1 is LNHDA, CDR2 SQIVND (reference sequence). V lost 5 bases and J 4 bases, leaving 11 bases between the germline ends.

Comments on this clone: The sample has other DNA sequences that encode this CDR3 too. The rearrangement uses TRBV28 and TRBJ2-1, with a weak D call TRBD2 (5 bases). CDR3 size: 15 residues. V was trimmed by 5 bases and J by 0 bases, leaving 11 bases between them. Germline CDR1 reads MDHEN; CDR2 reads SYDVKM. In DNA, the CDR3 is TGTGCCAGCAGTCCGGACCGGGGCTCCTACAATGAGCAGTTCTTC. Translation gives CASSPDRGSYNEQFF.

V is TRBV5-1 and J is TRBJ2-5, with D hard to call. Germline CDR1 and CDR2: SGHRS and YFSETQ. V gave up 3 bases and J gave up 1 base, with 7 bases separating them. This CDR3 region has 13 residues. The CDR3 DNA follows: TGCGCCAGCAGCTCGTACCGCCAAGAGACCCAGTACTTC. Amino acid sequence: CASSSYRQETQYF.

The rearrangement joins TRBV7-2 to TRBJ2-1; D might be TRBD2 (5 bases). This CDR3 contains 15 residues. Germline V gives CDR1 SGHTA, CDR2 FQGNSA. With 4 bases removed from V and 0 bases from J, the gap between germline ends came to 10 bases. The CDR3 is CASSYSGGSYNEQFF. The CDR3 DNA reads as TGTGCCAGCAGCTACAGCGGTGGCTCCTACAATGAGCAGTTCTTC.

This chain uses TRBV5-5 with TRBJ2-7; 9 bases align to TRBD2. Losses at the gene ends were 4 bases for V and 0 bases for J; bases not matched to a gene: 11. CDR1 and CDR2 from the germline V gene are SGHKS and YYEKEE (reference sequence). This CDR3 comprises 17 residues. The CDR3 DNA reads TGTGCCAGCAGCCTGCGCCTAGCGGGATTCGACTCCTACGAGCAGTACTTC. It is translated as CASSLRLAGFDSYEQYF.

This chain links TRBV6-1 with TRBJ1-2; the D is unclear. Germline CDR1 reads MNHNS; CDR2 reads SASEGT. The V and J ends lost 4 bases and 4 bases respectively, with 28 bases between them. The CDR3 consists of 19 residues. The CDR3 here is CASSVQELVGRGLSYGYTF. CDR3 DNA: TGTGCCAGCAGTGTGCAGGAATTGGTGGGCCGCGGCCTGAGCTATGGCTACACCTTC.

This chain connects TRBV5-1 to TRBJ2-2, with D maybe TRBD2 (5 bases). CDR3 size: 13 residues. CDR1 SGHRS and CDR2 YFSETQ come from the germline V gene. V lost 7 bases, J lost 2 bases, and 9 bases lay in between. CDR3 coding DNA: TGCGCCAGCGGCGGGCTCAACACCGGGGAGCTGTTTTTT. Translating gives CASGGLNTGELFF.

The chain has TRBV5-4 and TRBJ2-3; 10 nucleotides line up with TRBD1. V was clipped by 5 bases and J by 8 bases; unmatched bases: 8. Germline V gene lookup returns CDR1 SGHNT and CDR2 YYREEE (reference sequence). CDR3 length: 14 residues. This CDR3 reads CASSYGTGESTQYF. CDR3 nucleotide sequence: TGTGCCAGCAGTTATGGGACAGGGGAAAGTACGCAGTATTTT.

Note on this clone: It is likely a read error: a sequence one base away is far more abundant. The sample carries other DNA sequences with the same CDR3. The gene calls are TRBV7-2 and TRBJ2-7, with 7 positions matching TRBD1. The germline V gene encodes CDR1 SGHTA and CDR2 FQGNSA. This CDR3 comprises 14 residues. V lost 4 bases and J lost 0; bases outside the gene matches: 3. CDR3 in amino acids: CASSSTGSSYEQYF. The DNA for the CDR3 is TGTGCCAGCAGCTCGACAGGGAGCTCCTACGAGCAGTACTTC. Full variable domain (outside the CDR3, taken from reference TRBV7-2 and TRBJ2-7): GAGVSQSPSNKVTEKGKDVELRCDPISGHTALYWYRQSLGQGLEFLIYFQGNSAPDKSGLPSDRFSAERTGGSVSTLTIQRTQQEDSAVYLCASSSTGSSYEQYFGPGTRLTVT.

The chain uses TRBV28 and TRBJ2-7; TRBD2 aligns across 8 bases. Germline values: CDR1 MDHEN, CDR2 SYDVKM. The V segment lost 8 bases and the J segment 7 bases; nucleotides outside the gene matches: 19. This CDR3 has 16 amino acids. In DNA form, the CDR3 reads TGTGCCAGCCGGACAGTGGTGCGGGAGGTCCGGGGGGAGCAGTACTTC. It translates to CASRTVVREVRGEQYF.

The chain joins TRBV6-1 to TRBJ2-4, with 11 bases that match TRBD1. Trimming at V came to 2 bases and at J to 0 bases, leaving 12 bases not matched to a gene. Germline V CDR1 and CDR2: MNHNS, SASEGT. The CDR3 runs to 20 residues. The CDR3 coding sequence is TGTGCCAGCAGTGAATCCCGGGACAGGGGGTTTCGGGTAGCCAAAAACATTCAGTACTTC. It is translated as CASSESRDRGFRVAKNIQYF.

This clone was picked up one time. The rearrangement uses TRBV6-1 and TRBJ2-1; D might be TRBD1 (6 bases). V was shortened by 0 bases and J by 9 bases, with 15 bases between the two germline ends. The length of the CDR3 is 15 residues. Germline V gene sequence: CDR1 MNHNS, CDR2 SASEGT. The CDR3 region is CASSEAQGRPGEQFF. The CDR3 DNA sequence: TGTGCCAGCAGTGAAGCCCAGGGGCGCCCGGGTGAGCAGTTCTTC.

V usage is TRBV9 and J usage is TRBJ2-7; D ambiguous. CDR1 and CDR2 (germline): SGDLS, YYNGEE. V was shortened by 1 base and J by 2 bases, with 13 bases between the two germline ends. The CDR3 spans 15 residues. The CDR3 DNA reads as TGTGCCAGCAGCGTAAACCAGGCTCCCCCCTACGAGCAGTACTTC. This codes for CASSVNQAPPYEQYF.